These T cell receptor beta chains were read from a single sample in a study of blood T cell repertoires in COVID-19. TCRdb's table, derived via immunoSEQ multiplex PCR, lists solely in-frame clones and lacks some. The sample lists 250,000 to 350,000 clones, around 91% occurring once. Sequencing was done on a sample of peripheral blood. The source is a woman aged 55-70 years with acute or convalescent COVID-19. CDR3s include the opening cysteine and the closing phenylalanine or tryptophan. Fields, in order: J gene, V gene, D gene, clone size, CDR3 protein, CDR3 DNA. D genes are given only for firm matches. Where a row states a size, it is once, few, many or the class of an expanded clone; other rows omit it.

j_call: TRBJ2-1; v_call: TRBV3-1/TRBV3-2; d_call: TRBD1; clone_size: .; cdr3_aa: CASSTPDRAYNEQFF; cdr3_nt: TGTGCCAGCAGCACCCCGGACAGGGCGTACAATGAGCAGTTCTTC
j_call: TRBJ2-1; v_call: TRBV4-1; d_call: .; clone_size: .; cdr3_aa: CASSQDRGYNEQFF; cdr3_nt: TGCGCCAGCAGCCAAGATAGGGGTTACAATGAGCAGTTCTTC
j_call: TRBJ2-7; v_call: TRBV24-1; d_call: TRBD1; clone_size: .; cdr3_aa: CATSGGSGTGHEQYF; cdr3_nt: TGTGCCACCAGTGGCGGTTCCGGGACAGGACACGAGCAGTACTTC
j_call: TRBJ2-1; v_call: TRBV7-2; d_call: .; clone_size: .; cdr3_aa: CASSLNRVNEQFF; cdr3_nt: TGTGCCAGCAGCTTAAACCGCGTTAATGAGCAGTTCTTC
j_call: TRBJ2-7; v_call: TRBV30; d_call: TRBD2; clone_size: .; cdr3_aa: CAWSVPFPSGSWDYEQYF; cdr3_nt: TGTGCCTGGAGTGTACCTTTCCCTAGCGGGAGTTGGGACTACGAGCAGTACTTC
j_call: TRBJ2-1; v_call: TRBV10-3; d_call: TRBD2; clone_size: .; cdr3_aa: CAISEGLAGGSYNEQFF; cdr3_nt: TGTGCCATCAGTGAGGGCCTAGCGGGAGGCTCCTACAATGAGCAGTTCTTC
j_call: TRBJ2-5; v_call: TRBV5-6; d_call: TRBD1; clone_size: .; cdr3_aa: CASSEQGPGGTQYF; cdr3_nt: TGTGCCAGCAGCGAACAGGGGCCAGGAGGGACCCAGTACTTC
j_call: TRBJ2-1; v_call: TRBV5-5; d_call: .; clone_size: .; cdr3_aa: CASSLGGAGLHNEQFF; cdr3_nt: TGTGCCAGCAGCTTGGGTGGGGCGGGGCTTCACAATGAGCAGTTCTTC
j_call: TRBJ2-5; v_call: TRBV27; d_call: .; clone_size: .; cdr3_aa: CASRPSGGAGETQYF; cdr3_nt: TGTGCCAGCAGGCCCTCAGGAGGGGCGGGGGAGACCCAGTACTTC
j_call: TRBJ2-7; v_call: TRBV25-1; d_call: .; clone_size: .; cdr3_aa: CASSESRVPYEQYF; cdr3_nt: TGTGCCAGCAGTGAATCCCGGGTCCCCTACGAGCAGTACTTC
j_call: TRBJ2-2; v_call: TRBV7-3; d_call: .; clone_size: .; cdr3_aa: CASSLTRQDPGELFF; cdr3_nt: TGTGCCAGCAGCTTAACCCGACAGGACCCCGGGGAGCTGTTTTTT
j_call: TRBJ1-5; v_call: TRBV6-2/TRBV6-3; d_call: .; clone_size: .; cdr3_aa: CASSYSVGQGNQPQHF; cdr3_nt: TGTGCCAGCAGTTACTCAGTCGGGCAGGGGAATCAGCCCCAGCATTTT
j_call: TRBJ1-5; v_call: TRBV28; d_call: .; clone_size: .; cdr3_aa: CASSSTPWDQPQHF; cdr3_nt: TGTGCCAGCAGTTCGACACCCTGGGATCAGCCCCAGCATTTT
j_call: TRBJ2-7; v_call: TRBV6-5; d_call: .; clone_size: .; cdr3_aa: CASSLTVSPSYEQYF; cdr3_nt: TGTGCCAGCAGTTTGACAGTCTCCCCGTCCTACGAGCAGTACTTC
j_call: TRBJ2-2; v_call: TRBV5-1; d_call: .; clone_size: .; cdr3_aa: CASSLVTSNTGELFF; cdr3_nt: TGCGCCAGCAGCTTGGTTACATCGAACACCGGGGAGCTGTTTTTT
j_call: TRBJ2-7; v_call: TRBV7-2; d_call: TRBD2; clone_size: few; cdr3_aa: CASSLAASGSREQYF; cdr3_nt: TGTGCCAGCAGCTTAGCGGCTAGCGGGAGTCGCGAGCAGTACTTC
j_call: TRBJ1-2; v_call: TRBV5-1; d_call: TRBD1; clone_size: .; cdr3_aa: CASSGDSRGYTF; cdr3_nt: TGCGCCAGCAGTGGGGACAGTCGTGGCTACACCTTC
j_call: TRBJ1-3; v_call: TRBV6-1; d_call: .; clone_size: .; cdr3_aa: CASSEQAQANTIYF; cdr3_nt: TGTGCCAGCAGTGAACAGGCTCAAGCAAACACCATATATTTT
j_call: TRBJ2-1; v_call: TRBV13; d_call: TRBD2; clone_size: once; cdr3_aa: CASSPLGGGGRNEQFF; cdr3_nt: TGTGCCAGCAGCCCCCTCGGCGGGGGGGGCAGGAATGAGCAGTTCTTC
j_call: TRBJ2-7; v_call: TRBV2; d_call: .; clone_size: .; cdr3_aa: CASSPTSYEQYF; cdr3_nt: TGTGCCAGCAGCCCCACTAGCTACGAGCAGTACTTC
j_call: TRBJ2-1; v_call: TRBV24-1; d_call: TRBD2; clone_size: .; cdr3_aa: CATSTLPKGASGSLPPSYNEQFF; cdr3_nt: TGTGCCACCAGTACTCTCCCTAAAGGGGCTAGCGGGAGTCTACCCCCTTCTTACAATGAGCAGTTCTTC
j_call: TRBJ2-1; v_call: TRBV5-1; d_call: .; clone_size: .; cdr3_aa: CASSRLFGGNNEQFF; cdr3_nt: TGCGCCAGCAGCCGACTGTTTGGGGGGAACAATGAGCAGTTCTTC
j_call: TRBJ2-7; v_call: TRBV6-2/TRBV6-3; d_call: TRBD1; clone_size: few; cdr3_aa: CASSYPAGDRGSYEQYF; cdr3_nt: TGTGCCAGCAGTTACCCGGCCGGGGACAGGGGAAGCTACGAGCAGTACTTC
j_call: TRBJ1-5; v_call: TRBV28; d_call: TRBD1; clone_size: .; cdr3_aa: CASTGQLNQPQHF; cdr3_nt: TGTGCCAGCACGGGACAGTTAAATCAGCCCCAGCATTTT
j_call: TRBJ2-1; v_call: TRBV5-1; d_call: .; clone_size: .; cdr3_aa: CASSSTVNNEQFF; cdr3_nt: TGCGCCAGCAGCTCGACAGTTAACAATGAGCAGTTCTTC
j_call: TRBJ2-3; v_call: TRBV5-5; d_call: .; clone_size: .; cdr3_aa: CASSLGGAASTDTQYF; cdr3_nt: TGTGCCAGCAGCTTGGGCGGGGCGGCTAGCACAGATACGCAGTATTTT
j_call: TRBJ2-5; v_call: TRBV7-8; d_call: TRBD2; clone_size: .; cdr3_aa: CASSLVAGGLQETQYF; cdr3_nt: TGTGCCAGCAGCTTAGTAGCGGGGGGGCTCCAAGAGACCCAGTACTTC
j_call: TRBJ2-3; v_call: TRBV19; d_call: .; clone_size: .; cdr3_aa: CASRAVSVGDTQYF; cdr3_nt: TGTGCCAGCCGCGCGGTTTCAGTAGGAGATACGCAGTATTTT
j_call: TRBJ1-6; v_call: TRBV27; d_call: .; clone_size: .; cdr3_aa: CASTLAGGPTSPLHF; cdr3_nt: TGTGCCAGCACCCTCGCTGGAGGGCCAACTTCACCCCTCCACTTT
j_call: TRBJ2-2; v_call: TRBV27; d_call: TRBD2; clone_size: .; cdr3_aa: CASSPGLAGGSGELFF; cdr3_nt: TGTGCCAGCAGTCCCGGACTAGCGGGGGGATCCGGGGAGCTGTTTTTT
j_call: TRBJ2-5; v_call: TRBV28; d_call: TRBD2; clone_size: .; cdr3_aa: CASSFPRLAGPGPQETQYF; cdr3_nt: TGTGCCAGCAGTTTTCCCCGACTAGCGGGCCCTGGCCCTCAAGAGACCCAGTACTTC
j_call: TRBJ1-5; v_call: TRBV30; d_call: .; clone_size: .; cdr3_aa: CAWNLQGRGQPQHF; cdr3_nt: TGTGCCTGGAACCTACAGGGTAGGGGGCAGCCCCAGCATTTT
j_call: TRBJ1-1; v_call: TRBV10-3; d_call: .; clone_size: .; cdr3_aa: CAISITGWYDTEAFF; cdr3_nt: TGTGCCATCAGTATAACAGGGTGGTACGACACTGAAGCTTTCTTT
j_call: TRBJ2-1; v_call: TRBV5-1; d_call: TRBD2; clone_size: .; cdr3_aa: CASSTGLAYNEQFF; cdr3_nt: TGCGCCAGCAGCACGGGACTAGCCTACAATGAGCAGTTCTTC
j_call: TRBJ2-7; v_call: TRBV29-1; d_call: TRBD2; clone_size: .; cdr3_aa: CSVSSGGSTYEQYF; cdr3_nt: TGCAGCGTATCTTCCGGGGGGTCCACCTACGAGCAGTACTTC
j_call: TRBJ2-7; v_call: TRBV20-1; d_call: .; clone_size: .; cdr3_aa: CSASQSGASYEQYF; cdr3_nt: TGCAGTGCTAGTCAATCAGGGGCCTCCTACGAGCAGTACTTC
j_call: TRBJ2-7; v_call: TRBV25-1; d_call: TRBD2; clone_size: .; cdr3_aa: CASRGLPTYEQYF; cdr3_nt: TGTGCCAGCAGGGGACTACCTACCTACGAGCAGTACTTC
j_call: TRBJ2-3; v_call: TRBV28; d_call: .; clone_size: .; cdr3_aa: CAYSGTHRTDTQYF; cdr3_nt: TGTGCCTACTCCGGGACTCATCGCACAGATACGCAGTATTTT
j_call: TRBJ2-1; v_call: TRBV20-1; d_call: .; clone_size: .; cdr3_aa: CSAGRNEQFF; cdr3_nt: TGCAGTGCTGGGCGCAATGAGCAGTTCTTC
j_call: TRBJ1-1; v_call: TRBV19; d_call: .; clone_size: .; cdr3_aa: CASSIDRWQGMNTEAFF; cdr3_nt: TGTGCCAGTAGTATAGATCGGTGGCAGGGGATGAACACTGAAGCTTTCTTT
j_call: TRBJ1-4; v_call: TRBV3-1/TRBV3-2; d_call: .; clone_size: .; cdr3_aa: CASGGSQEKLFF; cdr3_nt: TGTGCCAGCGGAGGCAGCCAAGAAAAACTGTTTTTT
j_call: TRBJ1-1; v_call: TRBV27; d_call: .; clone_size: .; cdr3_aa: CARRRKPDTEAFF; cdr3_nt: TGTGCCAGGCGGAGAAAACCGGACACTGAAGCTTTCTTT
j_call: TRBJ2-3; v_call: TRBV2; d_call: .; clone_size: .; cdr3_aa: CASSEFRAADTQYF; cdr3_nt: TGTGCCAGCAGTGAATTCAGGGCCGCAGATACGCAGTATTTT
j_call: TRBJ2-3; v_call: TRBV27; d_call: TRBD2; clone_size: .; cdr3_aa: CASSFRPISSGGRDTQYF; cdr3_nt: TGTGCCAGCAGTTTCCGCCCGATTTCTAGCGGGGGTCGAGATACGCAGTATTTT
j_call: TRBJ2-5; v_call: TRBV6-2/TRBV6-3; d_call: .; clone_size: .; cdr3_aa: CASSYPEGGGYQETQYF; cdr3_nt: TGTGCCAGCAGTTACCCCGAGGGGGGGGGTTACCAAGAGACCCAGTACTTC
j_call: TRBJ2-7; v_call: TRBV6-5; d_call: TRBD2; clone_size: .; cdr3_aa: CASRWDGGSSYEQYF; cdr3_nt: TGTGCCAGCAGGTGGGACGGGGGGAGCTCCTACGAGCAGTACTTC
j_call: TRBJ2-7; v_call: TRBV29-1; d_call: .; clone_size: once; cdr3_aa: CSVELARGFKYEQYF; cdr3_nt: TGCAGCGTTGAACTCGCCAGAGGGTTCAAATACGAGCAGTACTTC
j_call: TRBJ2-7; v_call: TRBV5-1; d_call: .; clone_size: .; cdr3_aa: CASSFHRAYEQYF; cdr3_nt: TGCGCCAGCAGCTTTCACAGAGCCTACGAGCAGTACTTC
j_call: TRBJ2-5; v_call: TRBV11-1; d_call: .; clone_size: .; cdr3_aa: CASSSLWGTQETQYF; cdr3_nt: TGTGCCAGCAGCTCCCTGTGGGGCACCCAAGAGACCCAGTACTTC
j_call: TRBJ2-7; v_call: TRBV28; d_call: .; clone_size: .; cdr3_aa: CASSLTGTGEGEQYF; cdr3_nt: TGTGCCAGCAGTCTTACAGGGACCGGAGAAGGCGAGCAGTACTTC
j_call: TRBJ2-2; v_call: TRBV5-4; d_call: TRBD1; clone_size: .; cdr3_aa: CASSLEGTGGSTGELFF; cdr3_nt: TGTGCCAGCAGCTTGGAGGGGACAGGGGGTTCCACCGGGGAGCTGTTTTTT